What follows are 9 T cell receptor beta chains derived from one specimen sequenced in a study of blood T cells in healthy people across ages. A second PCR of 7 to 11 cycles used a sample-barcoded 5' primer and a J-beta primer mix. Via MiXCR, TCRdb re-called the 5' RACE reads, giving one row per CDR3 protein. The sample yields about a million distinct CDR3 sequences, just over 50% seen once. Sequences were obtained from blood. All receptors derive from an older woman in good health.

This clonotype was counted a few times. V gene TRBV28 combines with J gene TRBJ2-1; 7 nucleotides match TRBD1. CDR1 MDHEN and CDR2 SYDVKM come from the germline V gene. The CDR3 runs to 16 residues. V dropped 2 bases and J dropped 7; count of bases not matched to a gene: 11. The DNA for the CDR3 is TGTGCCAGCAGTTTAACTTACAGGGGTAGCGTAAATGAGCAGTTCTTC. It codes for CASSLTYRGSVNEQFF.

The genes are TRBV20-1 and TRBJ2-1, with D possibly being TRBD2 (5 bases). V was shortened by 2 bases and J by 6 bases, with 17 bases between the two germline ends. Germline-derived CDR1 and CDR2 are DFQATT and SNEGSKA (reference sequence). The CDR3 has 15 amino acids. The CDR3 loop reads CSARHGRGESNEQFF. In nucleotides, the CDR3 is TGCAGTGCTAGACATGGCCGGGGAGAAAGCAATGAGCAGTTCTTC.

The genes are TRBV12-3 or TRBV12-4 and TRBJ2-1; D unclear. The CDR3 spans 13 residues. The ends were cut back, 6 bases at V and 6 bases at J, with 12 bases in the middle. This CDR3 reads CASSQSGFNEQFF. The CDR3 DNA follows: TGTGCCAGCAGCCAATCGGGCTTCAATGAGCAGTTCTTC.

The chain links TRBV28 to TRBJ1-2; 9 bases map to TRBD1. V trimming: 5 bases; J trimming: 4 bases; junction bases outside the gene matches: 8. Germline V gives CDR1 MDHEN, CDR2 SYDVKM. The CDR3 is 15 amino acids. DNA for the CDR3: TGTGCCAGCAGTATGCTACAGGGGGCGGGCTATGGCTACACCTTC. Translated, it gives CASSMLQGAGYGYTF.

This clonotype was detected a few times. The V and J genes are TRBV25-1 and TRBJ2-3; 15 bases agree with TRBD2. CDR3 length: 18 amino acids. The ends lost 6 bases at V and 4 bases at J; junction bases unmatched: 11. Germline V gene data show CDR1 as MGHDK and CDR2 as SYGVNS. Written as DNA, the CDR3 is TGTGCCAGCAGCCCTTTTGGGACTAGCGGGAGGTTTTCAGATACGCAGTATTTT. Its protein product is CASSPFGTSGRFSDTQYF.

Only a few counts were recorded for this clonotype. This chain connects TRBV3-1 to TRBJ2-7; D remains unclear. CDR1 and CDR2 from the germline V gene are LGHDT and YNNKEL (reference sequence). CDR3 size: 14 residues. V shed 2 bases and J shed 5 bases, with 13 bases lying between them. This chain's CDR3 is CASSQTLEPNEQYF. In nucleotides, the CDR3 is TGTGCCAGCAGCCAAACCCTCGAACCTAACGAGCAGTACTTC.

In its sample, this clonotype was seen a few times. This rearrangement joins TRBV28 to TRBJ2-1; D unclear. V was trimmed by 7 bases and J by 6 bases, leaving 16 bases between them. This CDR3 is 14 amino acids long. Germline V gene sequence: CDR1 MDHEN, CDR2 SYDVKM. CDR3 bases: TGTGCCAGCACTGAACAGACGATCACCAATGAGCAGTTCTTC. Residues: CASTEQTITNEQFF.

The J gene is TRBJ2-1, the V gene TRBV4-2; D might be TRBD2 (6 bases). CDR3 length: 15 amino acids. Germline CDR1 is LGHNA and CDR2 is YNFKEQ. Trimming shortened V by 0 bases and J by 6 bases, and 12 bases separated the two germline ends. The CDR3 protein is CASSQEAGGANEQFF. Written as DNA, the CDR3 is TGTGCCAGCAGCCAAGAGGCCGGGGGAGCCAATGAGCAGTTCTTC.

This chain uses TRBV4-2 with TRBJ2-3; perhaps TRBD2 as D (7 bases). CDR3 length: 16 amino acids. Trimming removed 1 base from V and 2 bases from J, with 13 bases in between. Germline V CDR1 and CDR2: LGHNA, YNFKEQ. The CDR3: CASSQGTGGPTDTQYF. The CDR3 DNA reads TGTGCCAGCAGCCAAGGAACGGGGGGCCCCACAGATACGCAGTATTTT.